Reported below is one T cell receptor beta chain. This record comes from a study of identifying expanded T cells in peripheral blood. Sequencing was performed with immunoSEQ multiplex PCR; in TCRdb, only in-frame clones are kept and a portion is missing. The sample carries more than 85,000 clones, around 89% recorded once. Germline CDR1 and CDR2: GTSNPN and SVGIG (reference sequence). The CDR3 has 14 residues. Unmatched junction bases numbered 12, after V lost 3 bases and J lost 7 bases. This receptor was taken from a person aged 18 to 75 in good health. This sequence joins TRBV30 and TRBJ2-7; 7 positions match TRBD2. The sample consisted of blood. The CDR3 DNA is TGTGCCTGGAGCGACGGCGGGGGTCTAGGAGAGCAGTACTTC. Translation gives CAWSDGGGLGEQYF.